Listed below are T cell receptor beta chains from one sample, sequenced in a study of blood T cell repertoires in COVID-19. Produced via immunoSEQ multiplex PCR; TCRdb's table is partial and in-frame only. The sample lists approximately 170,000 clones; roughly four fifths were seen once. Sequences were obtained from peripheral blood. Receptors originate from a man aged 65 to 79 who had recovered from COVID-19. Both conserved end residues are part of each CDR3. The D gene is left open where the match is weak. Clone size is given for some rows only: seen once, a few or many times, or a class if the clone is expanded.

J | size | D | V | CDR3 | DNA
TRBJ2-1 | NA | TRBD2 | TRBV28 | CASSGGGILDNEQFF | TGTGCCAGCAGTGGGGGAGGGATTTTGGACAATGAGCAGTTCTTC
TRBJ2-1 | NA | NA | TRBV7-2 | CASSLAVGAGSYNEQFF | TGTGCCAGCAGCTTAGCAGTCGGCGCAGGTTCCTACAATGAGCAGTTCTTC
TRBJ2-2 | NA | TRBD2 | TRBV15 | CATSRDRGLAGAGAGELFF | TGTGCCACCAGCAGAGATAGAGGACTAGCGGGAGCGGGGGCCGGGGAGCTGTTTTTT
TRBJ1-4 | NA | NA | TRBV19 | CASSFGTLANEKLFF | TGTGCCAGTAGTTTTGGTACTCTAGCTAATGAAAAACTGTTTTTT
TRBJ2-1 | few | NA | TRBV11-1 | CASSPLGGLWGNEQFF | TGTGCCAGCAGCCCCCTGGGAGGCCTGTGGGGGAATGAGCAGTTCTTC
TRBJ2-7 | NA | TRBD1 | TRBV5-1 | CASSGKGATIEQYF | TGCGCCAGCAGCGGAAAGGGGGCAACGATAGAGCAGTACTTC
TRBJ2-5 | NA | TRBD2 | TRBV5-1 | CASSDGTSGQETQYF | TGCGCCAGCAGCGACGGGACTAGCGGCCAAGAGACCCAGTACTTC
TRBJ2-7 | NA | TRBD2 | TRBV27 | CASRHSTSVSSYEQYF | TGTGCCAGCAGACATTCCACTAGCGTCAGCTCCTACGAGCAGTACTTC
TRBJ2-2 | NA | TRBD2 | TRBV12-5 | CASGPSGRATGELFF | TGTGCTAGTGGTCCTAGCGGGAGGGCCACCGGGGAGCTGTTTTTT
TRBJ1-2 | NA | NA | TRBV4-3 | CASSQDSHRVAGGNYGYTF | TGCGCCAGCAGCCAAGATTCGCACAGAGTTGCCGGGGGGAACTATGGCTACACCTTC
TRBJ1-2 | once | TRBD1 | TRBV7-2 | CASSQDRGRNYGYTF | TGTGCCAGCAGCCAAGACAGGGGCAGAAACTATGGCTACACCTTC
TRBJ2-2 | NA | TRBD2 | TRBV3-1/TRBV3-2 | CASSQGTSVNTGELFF | TGTGCCAGCAGCCAAGGGACTAGCGTGAACACCGGGGAGCTGTTTTTT
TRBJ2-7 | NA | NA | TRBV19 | CASSPDFYEQYF | TGTGCCAGTAGTCCCGACTTCTACGAGCAGTACTTC
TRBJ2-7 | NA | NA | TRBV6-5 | CASSLTDFYEQYF | TGTGCCAGCAGTCTGACAGACTTCTACGAGCAGTACTTC
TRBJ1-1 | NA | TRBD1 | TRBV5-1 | CASSLGQDTEAFF | TGCGCCAGCAGTTTGGGACAGGACACTGAAGCTTTCTTT
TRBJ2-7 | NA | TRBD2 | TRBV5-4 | CASRGWGGSAEQYF | TGTGCCAGCCGGGGATGGGGCGGGAGTGCCGAGCAGTACTTC
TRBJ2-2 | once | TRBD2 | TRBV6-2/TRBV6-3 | CASSYLAGVTGELFF | TGTGCCAGCAGTTACTTAGCGGGAGTCACCGGGGAGCTGTTTTTT
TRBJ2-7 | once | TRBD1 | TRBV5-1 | CASSLRTGGNYEQYF | TGCGCCAGCAGTTTACGGACAGGGGGGAACTACGAGCAGTACTTC
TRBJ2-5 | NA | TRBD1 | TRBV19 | CASSVGQSKTQYF | TGTGCCAGTAGTGTGGGACAGTCAAAGACCCAGTACTTC
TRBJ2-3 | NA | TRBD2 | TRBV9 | CASSVVSGGKTSTDTQYF | TGTGCCAGCAGCGTAGTTTCGGGAGGGAAGACTAGCACAGATACGCAGTATTTT
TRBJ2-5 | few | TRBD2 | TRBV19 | CASSAPAGGGETQYF | TGTGCCAGTAGTGCGCCAGCGGGAGGTGGAGAGACCCAGTACTTC
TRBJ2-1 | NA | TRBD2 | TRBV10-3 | CAISESQTSGNNNEQFF | TGTGCCATCAGTGAGTCCCAGACTAGCGGGAATAACAATGAGCAGTTCTTC
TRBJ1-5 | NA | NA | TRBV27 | CASSSRGVSNQPQHF | TGTGCCAGCTCCTCCCGCGGGGTGAGCAATCAGCCCCAGCATTTT
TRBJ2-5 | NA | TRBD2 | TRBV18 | CASSPLREGQETQYF | TGTGCCAGCTCACCACTCCGGGAGGGCCAAGAGACCCAGTACTTC
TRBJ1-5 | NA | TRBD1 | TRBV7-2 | CASSLGGTGSNQPQHF | TGTGCCAGCAGCTTAGGGGGGACAGGGAGCAATCAGCCCCAGCATTTT